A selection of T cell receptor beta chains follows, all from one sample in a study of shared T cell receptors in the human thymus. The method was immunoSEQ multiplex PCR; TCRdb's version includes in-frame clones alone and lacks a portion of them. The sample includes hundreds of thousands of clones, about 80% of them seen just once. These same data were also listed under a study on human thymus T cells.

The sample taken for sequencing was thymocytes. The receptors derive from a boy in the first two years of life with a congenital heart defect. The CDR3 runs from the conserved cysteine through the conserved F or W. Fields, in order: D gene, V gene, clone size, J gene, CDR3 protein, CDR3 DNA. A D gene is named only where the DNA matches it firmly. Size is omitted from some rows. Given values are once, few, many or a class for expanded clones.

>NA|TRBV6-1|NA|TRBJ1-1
CASSEPGVNTEAFF
TGTGCCAGCAGTGAACCGGGGGTTAACACTGAAGCTTTCTTT
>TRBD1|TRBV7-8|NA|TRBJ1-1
CASSLGTGGALNTEAFF
TGTGCCAGCAGCTTGGGGACAGGGGGCGCATTGAACACTGAAGCTTTCTTT
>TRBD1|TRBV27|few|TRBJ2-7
CATARGQGRYEQYF
TGTGCCACCGCCCGGGGACAGGGGAGGTACGAGCAGTACTTC
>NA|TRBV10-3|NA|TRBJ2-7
CAISDPGTYEQYF
TGTGCCATCAGTGACCCCGGGACCTACGAGCAGTACTTC
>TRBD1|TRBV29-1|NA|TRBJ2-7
CSPGQGAYEQYF
TGCAGCCCGGGACAGGGGGCTTACGAGCAGTACTTC
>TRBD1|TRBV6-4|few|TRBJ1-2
CASNDRPRDRGGGYTF
TGTGCCAGCAATGACCGTCCCCGGGACAGGGGGGGTGGCTACACCTTC
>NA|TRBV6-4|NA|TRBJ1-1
CASSEQAHTEAFF
TGTGCCAGCAGTGAACAGGCGCACACTGAAGCTTTCTTT
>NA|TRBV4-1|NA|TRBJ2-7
CASSPGPAPHEQYF
TGCGCCAGCAGCCCCGGCCCAGCGCCCCACGAGCAGTACTTC
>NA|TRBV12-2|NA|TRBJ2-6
CASRDTGTGPPQEGSGANVLTF
TGTGCAAGTCGAGATACCGGGACAGGTCCCCCCCAGGAGGGCTCTGGGGCCAACGTCCTGACTTTC
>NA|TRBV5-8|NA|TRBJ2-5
CASSREETQYF
TGTGCCAGCAGCCGCGAGGAGACCCAGTACTTC
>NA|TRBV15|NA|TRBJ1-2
CATSSGGYGYTF
TGTGCCACCAGCAGTGGAGGGTATGGCTACACCTTC
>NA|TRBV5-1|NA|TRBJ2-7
CASSSDYYEQYF
TGCGCCAGCAGCTCGGACTACTACGAGCAGTACTTC
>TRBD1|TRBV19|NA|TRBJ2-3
CASSSRQGGTDTQYF
TGTGCCAGTAGTAGTCGACAGGGTGGCACAGATACGCAGTATTTT
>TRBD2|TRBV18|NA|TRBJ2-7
CASSPFGTSGRATYEQYF
TGTGCCAGCTCACCTTTCGGGACTAGCGGGAGGGCCACCTACGAGCAGTACTTC
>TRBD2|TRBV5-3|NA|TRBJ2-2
CARSRGTSGSVGLKSNTGELFF
TGTGCCAGAAGCAGGGGGACTAGCGGGAGCGTTGGCTTAAAATCGAACACCGGGGAGCTGTTTTTT
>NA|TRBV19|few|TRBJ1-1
CASRQGWVAEAFF
TGTGCCAGTAGGCAGGGGTGGGTTGCTGAAGCTTTCTTT
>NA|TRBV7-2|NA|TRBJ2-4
CASSDIWAKNIQYF
TGTGCCAGCAGCGACATTTGGGCCAAAAACATTCAGTACTTC
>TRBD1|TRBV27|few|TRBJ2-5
CASQGQDQETQYF
TGTGCTTCGCAGGGACAGGACCAAGAGACCCAGTACTTC
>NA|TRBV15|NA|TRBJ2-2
CATSLELSPTNTGELFF
TGTGCCACCAGCCTAGAGCTATCACCGACGAACACCGGGGAGCTGTTTTTT
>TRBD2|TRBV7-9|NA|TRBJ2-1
CASSFDSGSDNEQFF
TGTGCCAGCAGCTTCGATAGCGGGAGCGACAATGAGCAGTTCTTC
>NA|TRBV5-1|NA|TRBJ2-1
CASRGRPYNEQFF
TGCGCCAGCAGAGGGAGACCCTACAATGAGCAGTTCTTC
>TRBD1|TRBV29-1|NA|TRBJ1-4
CSVEGTGGGNEKLFF
TGCAGCGTTGAAGGGACAGGGGGCGGTAATGAAAAACTGTTTTTT
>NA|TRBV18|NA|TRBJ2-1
CASSPVTSSYNEQFF
TGTGCCAGCTCACCAGTGACTTCCTCCTACAATGAGCAGTTCTTC
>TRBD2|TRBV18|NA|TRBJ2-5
CASSPRTSGNSKETQYF
TGTGCCAGCTCACCAAGGACTAGCGGGAACTCTAAAGAGACCCAGTACTTC
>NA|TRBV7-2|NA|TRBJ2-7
CASSLGGPYDQYF
TGTGCCAGCAGCTTAGGAGGGCCCTACGATCAGTACTTC
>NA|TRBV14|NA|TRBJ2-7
CASSQELVAPYEQYF
TGTGCCAGCAGCCAAGAGTTAGTAGCGCCCTACGAGCAGTACTTC
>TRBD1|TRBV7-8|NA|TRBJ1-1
CASSSNRGLNTEAFF
TGTGCCAGCAGCTCAAACAGGGGACTTAACACTGAAGCTTTCTTT
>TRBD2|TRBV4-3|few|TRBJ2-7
CASSQERVAGNYEQYF
TGCGCCAGCAGCCAAGAAAGGGTAGCGGGGAACTACGAGCAGTACTTC
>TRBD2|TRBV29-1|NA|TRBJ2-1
CSAGRTSGRAGRNEQFF
TGCAGCGCCGGGAGGACTAGCGGGAGGGCTGGTCGTAATGAGCAGTTCTTC
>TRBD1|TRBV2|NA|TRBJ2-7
CASSERDRTPLEQYF
TGTGCCAGCAGTGAAAGGGACAGAACCCCCCTCGAGCAGTACTTC
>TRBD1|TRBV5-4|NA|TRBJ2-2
CASSPGTGGKYTGELFF
TGTGCCAGCAGCCCCGGGACAGGGGGCAAGTACACCGGGGAGCTGTTTTTT
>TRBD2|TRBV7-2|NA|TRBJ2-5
CASSTDGSGREVKETQYF
TGTGCCAGCAGCACAGATGGTAGCGGGAGAGAAGTTAAAGAGACCCAGTACTTC
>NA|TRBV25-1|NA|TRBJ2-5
CASSHRGETQYF
TGTGCCAGCAGCCACAGAGGGGAGACCCAGTACTTC
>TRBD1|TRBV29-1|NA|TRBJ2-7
CSVMPGQGGPYEQYF
TGCAGCGTCATGCCGGGACAGGGTGGTCCCTACGAGCAGTACTTC
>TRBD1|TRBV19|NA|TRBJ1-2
CASSIIKWDRVNSANYGYTF
TGTGCCAGTAGTATAATCAAGTGGGACAGGGTCAATTCAGCTAACTATGGCTACACCTTC
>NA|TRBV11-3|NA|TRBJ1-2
CASSLRRDRMAGRTF
TGTGCCAGCAGCCTACGCCGCGACAGGATGGCGGGTAGGACCTTC
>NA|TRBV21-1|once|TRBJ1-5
CASSSDSGLRSIYGNQPQHF
TGTGCCAGCAGCAGCGACTCAGGGTTGAGGTCGATCTACGGCAATCAGCCCCAGCATTTT
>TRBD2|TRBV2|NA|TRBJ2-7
CASSEYRTSLSYEQYF
TGTGCCAGCAGTGAATATCGGACTAGCCTCTCCTACGAGCAGTACTTC
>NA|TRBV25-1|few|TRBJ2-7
CASSEGFGEREQYF
TGTGCCAGCAGTGAAGGGTTCGGGGAGCGCGAGCAGTACTTC
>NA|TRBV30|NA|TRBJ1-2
CAWEWAGYGYTF
TGTGCCTGGGAATGGGCCGGCTATGGCTACACCTTC
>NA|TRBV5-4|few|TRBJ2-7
CASSLDWPGEQYF
TGTGCCAGCAGCTTGGATTGGCCTGGCGAGCAGTACTTC
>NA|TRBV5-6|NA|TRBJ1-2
CASSLRLRGIYYGYTF
TGTGCCAGCAGCTTGCGGTTACGGGGGATTTACTATGGCTACACCTTC
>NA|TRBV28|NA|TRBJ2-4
CASSPTPGLAKNIQYF
TGTGCCAGCAGTCCTACCCCTGGACTAGCCAAAAACATTCAGTACTTC
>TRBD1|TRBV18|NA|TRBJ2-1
CASSPQTGDPYNEQFF
TGTGCCAGCTCACCGCAGACAGGGGACCCCTACAATGAGCAGTTCTTC
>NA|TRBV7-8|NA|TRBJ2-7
CASTNRTNRSYEQYF
TGTGCCAGCACCAACAGAACAAACCGATCCTACGAGCAGTACTTC
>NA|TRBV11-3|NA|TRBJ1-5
CASSTPGGNSNQPQHF
TGTGCCAGCAGCACCCCGGGGGGGAATAGCAATCAGCCCCAGCATTTT
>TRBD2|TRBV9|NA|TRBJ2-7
CASSVAPVSGSLSEQYF
TGTGCCAGCAGCGTAGCTCCAGTGAGCGGGAGTTTGAGCGAGCAGTACTTC
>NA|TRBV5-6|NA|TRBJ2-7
CASSLRYHSSYEQYF
TGTGCCAGCAGCTTGAGGTACCACAGCTCCTACGAGCAGTACTTC
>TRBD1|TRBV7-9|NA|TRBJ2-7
CASSPRRGTGEQYF
TGTGCCAGCAGCCCCAGACGGGGGACAGGCGAGCAGTACTTC
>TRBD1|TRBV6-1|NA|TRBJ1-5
CASRIKGDRVQPQHF
TGTGCCAGCAGGATAAAAGGGGACAGGGTACAGCCCCAGCATTTT